This passage covers 9 T cell receptor beta chains from one sample sequenced in a study of blood T cell repertoires in COVID-19. TCRdb's copy holds only in-frame clones and misses some; the assay was immunoSEQ multiplex PCR. The table lists over 350,000 clones, approximately 90% of them singletons, with about 4.5% in the top ten. Sequenced input: peripheral blood. These receptors were collected from a woman under 40 with acute or convalescent COVID-19.

The rearrangement uses TRBV28 and TRBJ2-7; D possibly corresponds to TRBD2 (6 bases). CDR1 and CDR2 (germline): MDHEN, SYDVKM. This CDR3 is 14 amino acids long. Trimming pared 3 bases from V and 6 bases from J, leaving 15 bases between. The CDR3 loop is CASSFGSGGVEQYF. CDR3 DNA: TGTGCCAGCAGTTTCGGGTCAGGCGGGGTCGAGCAGTACTTC.

The CDR3, as DNA: TGCGCCAGCAGCCAAGGGACAGGGGTGAATTCACCCCTCCACTTT. Translating gives CASSQGTGVNSPLHF. This chain connects TRBV5-1 to TRBJ1-6, with TRBD1 matching 10 bases. The germline V gene has CDR1 SGHRS and CDR2 YFSETQ. Germline trimming cut 4 bases from V and 7 bases from J; bases unmatched to any gene: 5. The CDR3 loop spans 15 amino acids.

V and J are TRBV6-5 and TRBJ2-7, with 15 bases lining up with TRBD2. The CDR3 is made up of 16 amino acids. V lost 4 bases and J lost 2; bases outside the gene matches: 3. Germline lookup yields CDR1 MNHEY and CDR2 SVGAGI. CDR3 DNA sequence: TGTGCCAGCAGTTTTTGGACTAGCGGGGGGGCCTACGAGCAGTACTTC. Translated, it gives CASSFWTSGGAYEQYF.

The chain uses TRBV30 and TRBJ2-1, with D maybe TRBD1 (8 bases). V was shortened by 1 base and J by 7 bases, with 23 bases between the two germline ends. CDR3 length: 17 amino acids. The germline CDR1 and CDR2 sequences are GTSNPN and SVGIG (reference sequence). DNA for the CDR3: TGTGCCTGGAGTGAAGGACAGGGCAGATGGGAGGGGAATGAGCAGTTCTTC. Its protein is CAWSEGQGRWEGNEQFF.

The chain carries TRBV2 and TRBJ1-3; D is uncertain. CDR3 length equals 15 residues. Trimming left V 0 bases short and J 3 bases short, with 9 bases between. Germline V gives CDR1 SNHLY, CDR2 FYNNEI. The CDR3 DNA reads TGTGCCAGCAGTGAAGCCGGGGAACGTGGAAACACCATATATTTT. Translation gives CASSEAGERGNTIYF.

The chain links TRBV5-6 to TRBJ1-6; D is unclear. The V end lost 4 bases, the J end lost 9 bases, and 20 bases lay between the germline ends. This CDR3 comprises 16 residues. Germline loops: CDR1 SGHDT, CDR2 YYEEEE. Written as DNA, the CDR3 is TGTGCCAGCAGCGAGCATCGAGTGGTCTTTGGTTCACCCCTCCACTTT. Translating gives CASSEHRVVFGSPLHF.

The rearrangement links TRBV6-5 to TRBJ2-1, with TRBD1 as a possible D gene (6 bases). CDR1 MNHEY and CDR2 SVGAGI come from the germline V gene. CDR3 length equals 12 residues. V lost 6 bases to trimming and J lost 6 bases, with 9 bases between them. CDR3 DNA: TGTGCCAGCAGGGGACAAGTCAATGAGCAGTTCTTC. Amino acid sequence: CASRGQVNEQFF.

The J gene is TRBJ2-7, the V gene TRBV7-3, with TRBD1 matching 9 bases. V lost 3 bases to trimming and J lost 6 bases; unmatched junction nucleotides: 12. The CDR3 extends over 16 amino acids. CDR1 is SGHTA and CDR2 is FQGTGA in the germline V gene. The CDR3 region has the DNA TGTGCCAGCAGCTTCAATACAGGGGGCGGCGGTTGCGAGCAGTACTTC. Protein product: CASSFNTGGGGCEQYF.

The chain couples TRBV27 to TRBJ2-3; 11 nucleotides line up with TRBD2. Germline assignment: CDR1 MNHEY and CDR2 SMNVEV (reference sequence). V dropped 6 bases and J dropped 4; count of bases not matched to a gene: 21. CDR3 length: 20 residues. The DNA of the CDR3 is TGTGCCAGCAGCCCCTTAGGACCTAGCGTAGCGGGGGGGCTGGCAGATACGCAGTATTTT. Translating it yields CASSPLGPSVAGGLADTQYF.